These T cell receptor beta chains were read from a single sample in a study of T cell clones after liver transplantation. Sequencing was performed with immunoSEQ multiplex PCR; in TCRdb, only in-frame clones are kept and a portion is missing. This table holds 8,500 to 10,000 clones, about 72% found once. Sequencing was performed on CD8+ T cells from blood, taken at the 22-month timepoint. These receptors all come from a human patient who received a liver transplant. The graft donor may have contributed some T cells. CDR3s include the opening cysteine and the closing phenylalanine or tryptophan. D genes are given only for firm matches. Clone size is stated in some rows and not others, as once, few, many or a class when expanded.

NA	TRBJ2-3	TRBD1	TRBV10-2	TGCGCCAGCAGTGAAGGACAGGGGGACACAGATACGCAGTATTTT	CASSEGQGDTDTQYF
NA	TRBJ2-7	NA	TRBV27	TGTGCCAGCAGTTTACAGGACTCCTACGAGCAGTACTTC	CASSLQDSYEQYF
once	TRBJ1-5	NA	TRBV28	TGTGCCAGCAGCCCCCCGGGGGCCAATCAGCCCCAGCATTTT	CASSPPGANQPQHF
NA	TRBJ2-7	NA	TRBV9	TGTGCCAGCAGCGGGGATGGCGGTGTAGGGCAGTACTTC	CASSGDGGVGQYF
NA	TRBJ2-7	NA	TRBV11-2	TGTGCCAGCAGCTTATTTCCGGGCGACGAGCAGTACTTC	CASSLFPGDEQYF
NA	TRBJ1-1	NA	TRBV9	TGTGCCAGCAGCGTAGATCGGACACCCATGAACACTGAAGCTTTCTTT	CASSVDRTPMNTEAFF
NA	TRBJ1-1	NA	TRBV15	TGTGCCACCAGCAGAGAAAGTGGGGGGACTGAAGCTTTCTTT	CATSRESGGTEAFF
NA	TRBJ2-7	TRBD1	TRBV7-9	TGTGCCAGCAGCGACCCCGGGACAGGGGGCCACGAGCAGTACTTC	CASSDPGTGGHEQYF
once	TRBJ1-5	NA	TRBV7-8	TGTGCCAGCAGCACCCAATCGCAGGACGAAAGGCCCCAGCATTTT	CASSTQSQDERPQHF
NA	TRBJ1-1	TRBD1	TRBV28	TGTGCCAGCAGCCAGGGACAGGGGAACACTGAAGCTTTCTTT	CASSQGQGNTEAFF
NA	TRBJ2-7	TRBD1	TRBV2	TGTGCCAGCAGCGACAGGGACTACGAGCAGTACTTC	CASSDRDYEQYF
NA	TRBJ2-3	NA	TRBV28	TGTGCCAGCAGTTTCGTAGCGGGCACAGATACGCAGTATTTT	CASSFVAGTDTQYF
medium-sized	TRBJ2-1	NA	TRBV21-1	TGTGCCAGCAGCACGCGGCTAGCGGGGGGCGACAATGAGCAGTTCTTC	CASSTRLAGGDNEQFF
NA	TRBJ2-1	TRBD2	TRBV2	TGTGCCAGCAGTCAAGCCGGGACTAGTCTCCTCAATGAGCAGTTCTTC	CASSQAGTSLLNEQFF
once	TRBJ2-1	NA	TRBV9	TGTGCCAGCAGCGCCCCTTCCGGGGAGAGCTACAATGAGCAGTTCTTC	CASSAPSGESYNEQFF
few	TRBJ2-7	TRBD1	TRBV2	TGTGCCAGCAGAATGACAGGGGGAAGCTACGAGCAGTACTTC	CASRMTGGSYEQYF
NA	TRBJ1-5	NA	TRBV19	TGTGCCAGTAGAGACCTCCCGGACAGCGTTCAACCCCAGCATTTT	CASRDLPDSVQPQHF